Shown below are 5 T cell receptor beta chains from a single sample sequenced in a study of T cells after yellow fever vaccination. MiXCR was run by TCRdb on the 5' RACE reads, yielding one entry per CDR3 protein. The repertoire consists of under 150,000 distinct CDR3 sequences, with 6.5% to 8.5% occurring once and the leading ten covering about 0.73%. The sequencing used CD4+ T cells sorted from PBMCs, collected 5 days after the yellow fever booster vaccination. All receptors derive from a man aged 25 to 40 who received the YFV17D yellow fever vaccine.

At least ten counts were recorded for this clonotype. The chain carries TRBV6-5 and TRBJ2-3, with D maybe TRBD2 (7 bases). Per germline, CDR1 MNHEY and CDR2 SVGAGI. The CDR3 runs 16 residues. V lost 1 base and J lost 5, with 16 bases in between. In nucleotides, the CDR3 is TGTGCCAGCAGTTACTATAGGGGAGGGGGAGGAGATACGCAGTATTTT. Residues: CASSYYRGGGGDTQYF.

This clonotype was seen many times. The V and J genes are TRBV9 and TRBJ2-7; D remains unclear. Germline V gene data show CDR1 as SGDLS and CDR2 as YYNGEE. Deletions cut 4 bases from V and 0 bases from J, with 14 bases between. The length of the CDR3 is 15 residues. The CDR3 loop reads CASSLGFGGSYEQYF. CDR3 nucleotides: TGTGCCAGCAGCCTAGGTTTCGGCGGCTCCTACGAGCAGTACTTC.

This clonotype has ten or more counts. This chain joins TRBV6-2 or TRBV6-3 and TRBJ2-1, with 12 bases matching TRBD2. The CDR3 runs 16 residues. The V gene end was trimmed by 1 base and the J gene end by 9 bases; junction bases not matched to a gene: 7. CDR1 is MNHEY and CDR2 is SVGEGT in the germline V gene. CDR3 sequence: CASSYYLAGGPGEQFF. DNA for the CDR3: TGTGCCAGCAGTTACTACCTAGCGGGAGGGCCGGGTGAGCAGTTCTTC.

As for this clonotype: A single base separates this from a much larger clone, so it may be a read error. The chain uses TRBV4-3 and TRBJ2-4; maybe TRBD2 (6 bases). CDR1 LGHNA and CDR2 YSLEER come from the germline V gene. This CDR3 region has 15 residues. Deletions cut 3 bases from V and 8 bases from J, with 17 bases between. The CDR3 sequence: CASSHEWRGSHIQYF. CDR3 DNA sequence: TGCGCCAGCAGCCATGAGTGGAGGGGATCGCACATTCAGTACTTC.

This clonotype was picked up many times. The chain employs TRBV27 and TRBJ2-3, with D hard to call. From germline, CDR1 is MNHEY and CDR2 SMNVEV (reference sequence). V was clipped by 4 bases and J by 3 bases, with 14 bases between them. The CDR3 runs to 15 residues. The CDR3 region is CASSSPQQRTDTQYF. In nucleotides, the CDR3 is TGTGCCAGCAGTTCCCCCCAGCAAAGGACAGATACGCAGTATTTT.